This T cell receptor beta chain derives from a study of response to subunit inactivated influenza vaccine. Findings and caveats of the study: T cells newly recruited by each seasonal influenza vaccination are few, the authors suggested.

TCRdb ran MiXCR on the RT-PCR reads and lists one entry per CDR3 protein. The profile shows about 780,000 distinct CDR3 sequences, about 18% of them singletons. The table lists this clonotype with a few counts. What it binds is not known. The CDR3 extends over 15 amino acids. The germline V gene encodes CDR1 SNHLY and CDR2 FYNNEI. V trimming: 8 bases; J trimming: 4 bases; junction bases outside the gene matches: 8. The clonotype was recovered from a man aged 45 to 65 who received an inactivated influenza vaccine. The sample was PBMCs from blood, taken 4 to 6 days after vaccination. The rearrangement uses TRBV2 and TRBJ2-7; 13 nucleotides line up with TRBD2. Here the CDR3 reads CASSGLAGRRYEQYF. For the CDR3, the DNA is TGTGCCAGCTCGGGACTAGCGGGGAGGAGGTACGAGCAGTACTTC.